The 21 T cell receptor beta chains reported below all come from one sample, sequenced in a study of blood T cell repertoires in COVID-19. The method was immunoSEQ multiplex PCR; TCRdb's version includes in-frame clones alone and lacks a portion of them. The sample records hundreds of thousands of clones, around 87% being singletons. Input material: peripheral blood. These receptors were collected from a woman in her thirties or forties who had recovered from COVID-19.

This chain links TRBV9 with TRBJ2-7, with a weak D call TRBD1 (6 bases). Germline V CDR1 and CDR2: SGDLS, YYNGEE. Trimming removed 4 bases at V and 1 base at J, with 21 bases between. The CDR3 is 17 amino acids. Here the CDR3 DNA reads TGTGCCAGCAGCCGATCAGGGGAACCTTTATCTTCCTACGAGCAGTACTTC. It encodes CASSRSGEPLSSYEQYF.

CDR3 DNA sequence: TGTGCCAGCGGCGGGACAGCTCCCTACGAGCAGTACTTC. Translated: CASGGTAPYEQYF. This chain connects TRBV6-5 to TRBJ2-7; possible D gene TRBD1, 7 bases. Germline assignment: CDR1 MNHEY and CDR2 SVGAGI. The CDR3 loop spans 13 amino acids. V was shortened by 8 bases and J by 2 bases, with 13 bases between the two germline ends.

This chain uses TRBV5-1 with TRBJ1-6; a possible D gene is TRBD1 (5 bases). This CDR3 comprises 14 residues. CDR1 and CDR2 (germline): SGHRS, YFSETQ. Trimming removed 0 bases from V and 10 bases from J, with 11 bases in between. The CDR3 sequence: CASSLDQGRSPLHF. As DNA, the CDR3 is TGCGCCAGCAGCTTGGATCAGGGTCGGTCACCCCTCCACTTT.

The J gene is TRBJ1-2, the V gene TRBV7-9, with 8 bases fitting TRBD1. CDR1 is SEHNR, CDR2 FQNEAQ, per germline (reference sequence). This CDR3 is 17 amino acids long. J gave up 1 base and V 6 bases, and 13 bases lay outside the gene matches. The CDR3 coding sequence is TGTGCCAGCAGGACTATGTACCAGGGGGCCGATAACTATGGCTACACCTTC. The encoded protein is CASRTMYQGADNYGYTF.

The chain combines TRBV6-5 with TRBJ1-1; 9 bases match TRBD1. Trimming at V came to 5 bases and at J to 8 bases, leaving 12 bases not matched to a gene. The CDR3 spans 15 residues. Germline CDR1 MNHEY, CDR2 SVGAGI. CDR3 coding DNA: TGTGCCAGCAGTCCTCCGGGACAGGGCCACTTAGAAGCTTTCTTT. Its protein product is CASSPPGQGHLEAFF.

The rearrangement joins TRBV5-1 to TRBJ1-6; D gene unclear. This CDR3 has 13 amino acids. V lost 4 bases, J lost 8 bases, and 10 bases lay in between. Germline CDR1 is SGHRS and CDR2 is YFSETQ. The CDR3, as DNA: TGCGCCAGCAGCCCCAACCGGGATTCACCCCTCCACTTT. Translated: CASSPNRDSPLHF.

This clone has only a few counts. J is TRBJ1-1 and V is TRBV15; D not resolved. Trimming shortened V by 3 bases and J by 6 bases, and 14 bases separated the two germline ends. Germline values: CDR1 LNHNV, CDR2 YYDKDF (reference sequence). The CDR3 runs to 14 residues. Written as DNA, the CDR3 is TGTGCCACCAGCAGGGGAAGCGGTAGGGCTGAAGCTTTCTTT. Residues: CATSRGSGRAEAFF.

V and J are TRBV5-1 and TRBJ1-1, with 7 bases lining up with TRBD1. The CDR3 loop spans 14 amino acids. Germline CDR1 reads SGHRS; CDR2 reads YFSETQ. Unmatched junction bases numbered 6, after V lost 5 bases and J lost 2 bases. The CDR3 bases are TGCGCCAGCAGGCCCACAGGGGATAACACTGAAGCTTTCTTT. Its protein product is CASRPTGDNTEAFF.

This clone was counted a few times. The gene calls are TRBV6-2 or TRBV6-3 and TRBJ2-4; the D gene is possibly TRBD2 (5 bases). Germline CDR1 is MNHEY and CDR2 is SVGEGT. The CDR3 loop spans 13 amino acids. Trimming took off 5 bases at V and 1 base at J, with 6 bases between the two ends. The CDR3 nucleotides are TGTGCCAGCAGTCCGGGGGCCAAAAACATTCAGTACTTC. This encodes CASSPGAKNIQYF.

J is TRBJ2-1 and V is TRBV27; D possibly corresponds to TRBD2 (5 bases). Trimming pared 1 base from V and 4 bases from J, leaving 8 bases between. The V gene's germline CDR1 is MNHEY and CDR2 SMNVEV (reference sequence). The CDR3 is 14 residues long. CDR3: CASSLLGGYNEQFF. For the CDR3, the DNA is TGTGCCAGCAGTTTATTGGGCGGGTACAATGAGCAGTTCTTC.

This clone was recorded once. This sequence joins TRBV19 and TRBJ2-7; 8 bases match TRBD2. V dropped 4 bases and J dropped 4; count of bases not matched to a gene: 6. The CDR3 contains 14 residues. Germline lookup yields CDR1 LNHDA and CDR2 SQIVND (reference sequence). In DNA form, the CDR3 reads TGTGCCAGTAGTAATCGGGGGGGCGGGTACGAGCAGTACTTC. This gives the protein CASSNRGGGYEQYF.

The V call is TRBV5-1, the J call TRBJ2-2; 9 bases align to TRBD1. The CDR3 sequence is 14 residues long. The ends lost 4 bases at V and 6 bases at J; junction bases unmatched: 4. The germline V gene has CDR1 SGHRS and CDR2 YFSETQ. CDR3 nucleotide sequence: TGCGCCAGCAGCCGGGACAGGGCGGCCGGGGAGCTGTTTTTT. The encoded protein is CASSRDRAAGELFF.

In the case of this clone: At one of its ends the junction is not consistent with the germline gene, which may arise from a read error. The chain uses TRBV5-1 and TRBJ1-3; 12 bases line up with TRBD1. Germline loops: CDR1 SGHRS, CDR2 YFSETQ. The CDR3 totals 16 residues. CDR3 bases: TGCGCCAGCAGCTGGGGGACAGGGGGCTCTGTAAACACCATATATTTT. Translating it yields CASSWGTGGSVNTIYF.

The chain has TRBV4-3 and TRBJ2-4; weak D call: TRBD2 (6 bases). Germline CDR1 and CDR2: LGHNA and YSLEER. V shed 11 bases and J shed 6 bases, with 17 bases lying between them. This CDR3 has 13 amino acids. CDR3 sequence reads: CACCRSGGNIQYF. Here the CDR3 DNA reads TGCGCCTGCTGCCGATCCGGGGGAAACATTCAGTACTTC.

The rearrangement uses TRBV5-1 and TRBJ2-7; 7 bases are shared with TRBD1. The V and J ends lost 1 base and 5 bases, in that order; junction bases with no gene match: 6. From germline, CDR1 is SGHRS and CDR2 YFSETQ. The CDR3 is 14 amino acids. The CDR3 loop reads CASSLRGGENEQYF. CDR3 nucleotides: TGCGCCAGCAGCTTGAGAGGGGGCGAGAACGAGCAGTACTTC. The full variable domain, with the rest looked up from reference TRBV5-1 and TRBJ2-7, is KAGVTQTPRYLIKTRGQQVTLSCSPISGHRSVSWYQQTPGQGLQFLFEYFSETQRNKGNFPGRFSGRQFSNSRSEMNVSTLELGDSALYLCASSLRGGENEQYFGPGTRLTVT.

This chain joins TRBV2 and TRBJ1-1; possibly TRBD1 for D (6 bases). Germline CDR1 is SNHLY and CDR2 is FYNNEI. This CDR3 is built from 14 residues. V was shortened by 8 bases and J by 6 bases, with 19 bases between the two germline ends. This CDR3 reads CASDLGAIQSEAFF. CDR3 sequence (DNA): TGTGCCAGCGATTTGGGGGCTATTCAATCTGAAGCTTTCTTT. The full variable domain, in which reference TRBV2 and TRBJ1-1 provide the parts outside the CDR3, is EPEVTQTPSHQVTQMGQEVILRCVPISNHLYFYWYRQILGQKVEFLVSFYNNEISEKSEIFDDQFSVERPDGSNFTLKIRSTKLEDSAMYFCASDLGAIQSEAFFGQGTRLTVV.

The rearrangement joins TRBV7-9 to TRBJ1-2; tentative D call: TRBD1 (5 bases). The germline V gene encodes CDR1 SEHNR and CDR2 FQNEAQ (reference sequence). This CDR3 spans 17 amino acids. Trimming shortened V by 1 base and J by 2 bases, and 17 bases separated the two germline ends. For the CDR3, the DNA is TGTGCCAGCAGCTTAGAGGGCTGGGCAGGGCTGAACTATGGCTACACCTTC. Translation gives CASSLEGWAGLNYGYTF. Drawing the rest from reference TRBV7-9 and TRBJ1-2, the complete variable domain is DTGVSQNPRHKITKRGQNVTFRCDPISEHNRLYWYRQTLGQGPEFLTYFQNEAQLEKSRLLSDRFSAERPKGSFSTLEIQRTEQGDSAMYLCASSLEGWAGLNYGYTFGSGTRLTVV.

The chain carries TRBV2 and TRBJ1-1; 7 nucleotides agree with TRBD1. The CDR3 is 14 residues long. V lost 2 bases, J lost 4 bases, and 4 bases stayed unmatched. The germline V gene has CDR1 SNHLY and CDR2 FYNNEI. CDR3 region: CASSERRGTTEAFF. The CDR3 nucleotides are TGTGCCAGCAGTGAACGCAGGGGGACCACTGAAGCTTTCTTT.

The gene calls are TRBV9 and TRBJ2-7, with 8 bases lining up with TRBD1. Trimming cost V 0 bases and J 3 bases; bases outside gene matches: 5. This CDR3 has 15 amino acids. Germline loops: CDR1 SGDLS, CDR2 YYNGEE. The CDR3 here is CASSVGGQASYEQYF. DNA for the CDR3: TGTGCCAGCAGCGTAGGGGGACAGGCTAGCTACGAGCAGTACTTC.

This clone has a single count. This sequence joins TRBV5-1 and TRBJ2-5; D is perhaps TRBD2 (6 bases). Per the germline V gene, CDR1 is SGHRS and CDR2 is YFSETQ. This CDR3 region has 15 residues. Trimming shortened V by 0 bases and J by 1 base, and 10 bases separated the two germline ends. The CDR3 DNA reads TGCGCCAGCAGCTTGGGCGGGGCCTTCCAAGAGACCCAGTACTTC. As protein: CASSLGGAFQETQYF.

This clone was picked up many times. Other DNA sequences in this sample translate to the same CDR3. CDR3 in amino acids: CASRGGQGGNQPQHF. CDR3 bases: TGTGCCAGTAGGGGGGGGCAGGGCGGCAATCAGCCCCAGCATTTT. The V call is TRBV19, the J call TRBJ1-5, with D perhaps matching TRBD1 (6 bases). Trimming shortened V by 6 bases and J by 2 bases, and 14 bases separated the two germline ends. CDR1 and CDR2 (germline): LNHDA, SQIVND (reference sequence). This CDR3 is 15 amino acids long.